Listed below are T cell receptor beta chains from one sample, sequenced in a study of blood T cell repertoires in COVID-19. Sequencing was performed with immunoSEQ multiplex PCR; in TCRdb, only in-frame clones are kept and a portion is missing. Of 300,000 to 400,000 clones in the sample, about nine tenths were seen once. Material for sequencing was peripheral blood. The receptors shown here come from a man aged 30-40 years with COVID-19, enrolled during active disease. The CDR3 runs from the conserved cysteine through the conserved F or W. A D gene is named only where the DNA matches it firmly. Where a row states a size, it is once, few, many or the class of an expanded clone; other rows omit it.

v_call	d_call	j_call	cdr3_length	clone_size	cdr3_aa	cdr3_nt
TRBV6-5	-	TRBJ2-3	13	once	CASWGGATDTQYF	TGTGCCAGTTGGGGGGGGGCGACAGATACGCAGTATTTT
TRBV19	-	TRBJ1-2	13	-	CASNHQGNYGYTF	TGTGCCAGTAACCATCAGGGTAACTATGGCTACACCTTC
TRBV7-2	-	TRBJ2-1	13	-	CASSFTANNEQFF	TGTGCCAGCAGCTTCACAGCTAACAATGAGCAGTTCTTC
TRBV29-1	-	TRBJ1-2	16	-	CSVEDIFDSVPFTATF	TGCAGCGTTGAAGATATCTTCGACAGCGTTCCTTTTACCGCCACCTTC
TRBV11-2	-	TRBJ1-5	16	-	CASSGRGGAGNQPQHF	TGTGCCAGCAGCGGTCGGGGGGGCGCGGGCAATCAGCCCCAGCATTTT
TRBV28	-	TRBJ2-1	13	-	CASLGGHSNEQFF	TGTGCCAGCCTCGGGGGTCATAGCAATGAGCAGTTCTTC
TRBV6-2/TRBV6-3	-	TRBJ1-5	14	-	CASSVWQGNQPQHF	TGTGCCAGCAGTGTGTGGCAGGGCAATCAGCCCCAGCATTTT
TRBV7-2	TRBD1	TRBJ1-2	16	-	CASRAGRGTGSEGYTF	TGTGCCAGCAGAGCCGGACGCGGGACAGGGTCCGAAGGCTACACCTTC
TRBV30	TRBD2	TRBJ2-1	14	-	CAWTTSGFIYEQFF	TGTGCCTGGACCACTAGCGGGTTCATCTATGAGCAGTTCTTC
TRBV28	TRBD2	TRBJ2-2	16	-	CASSAGLAANTGELFF	TGTGCCAGCAGCGCCGGGCTAGCGGCGAACACCGGGGAGCTGTTTTTT
TRBV28	-	TRBJ1-6	16	-	CASSSPGHSLNSPLHF	TGTGCCAGCAGTTCCCCAGGCCACAGCCTTAATTCACCCCTCCACTTT
TRBV5-1	TRBD2	TRBJ2-3	17	-	CASSLEGAGGPLDTQYF	TGCGCCAGCAGCTTGGAGGGGGCGGGAGGGCCCTTAGATACGCAGTATTTT
TRBV18	TRBD1	TRBJ1-1	16	-	CASSPRQGDMNTEAFF	TGTGCCAGCTCACCGCGACAGGGCGACATGAACACTGAAGCTTTCTTT
TRBV24-1	TRBD1	TRBJ2-1	16	-	CATSDRTGGLEKEQFF	TGTGCCACCAGTGATCGGACAGGGGGCCTAGAGAAGGAGCAGTTCTTC
TRBV9	-	TRBJ2-3	15	-	CASSIQESPTDTQYF	TGTGCCAGCAGCATACAGGAGTCACCCACAGATACGCAGTATTTT
TRBV24-1	-	TRBJ2-3	13	-	CATSDGGTDTQYF	TGTGCCACCAGTGATGGGGGGACAGATACGCAGTATTTT
TRBV5-1	-	TRBJ1-2	13	-	CASSLIANYGYTF	TGCGCCAGCAGCTTGATTGCGAACTATGGCTACACCTTC
TRBV18	TRBD1	TRBJ1-4	15	-	CASSPKGARDEKLFF	TGTGCCAGCTCACCAAAGGGGGCGCGGGATGAAAAACTGTTTTTT
TRBV3-1/TRBV3-2	-	TRBJ2-7	15	-	CASSQGLLRAYEQYF	TGTGCCAGCAGCCAAGGTTTACTACGGGCCTACGAGCAGTACTTC
TRBV5-1	TRBD1	TRBJ1-2	16	-	CASSSLDLTGSRGYTF	TGCGCCAGCAGCTCCCTCGACCTGACAGGGTCTAGGGGCTACACCTTC
TRBV7-9	-	TRBJ1-1	15	-	CASSFGAGPGTEAFF	TGTGCCAGCAGCTTTGGAGCGGGACCGGGGACTGAAGCTTTCTTT
TRBV6-5	TRBD1	TRBJ1-2	14	-	CASSYRDRSYGYTF	TGTGCCAGCAGTTACCGGGACAGGTCGTATGGCTACACCTTC
TRBV15	-	TRBJ2-7	13	-	CATSRDPGREQYF	TGTGCCACCAGCAGAGATCCAGGAAGAGAGCAGTACTTC
TRBV7-9	-	TRBJ2-2	18	-	CASSPGTLGYLNTGELFF	TGTGCCAGCAGTCCAGGGACTTTAGGCTATTTGAACACCGGGGAGCTGTTTTTT
TRBV9	TRBD1	TRBJ1-2	15	-	CASTPNGQGGYGYTF	TGTGCCAGCACCCCTAATGGACAGGGCGGGTATGGCTACACCTTC
TRBV5-6	-	TRBJ2-7	13	-	CASSLAFTYEQYF	TGTGCCAGCAGCTTGGCTTTTACCTACGAGCAGTACTTC
TRBV4-3	TRBD2	TRBJ2-1	16	-	CASSQTLAGGRNEQFF	TGCGCCAGCAGCCAAACCCTAGCGGGGGGGCGGAATGAGCAGTTCTTC
TRBV7-2	-	TRBJ1-2	12	-	CASSYRNYGYTF	TGTGCCAGCAGCTACAGGAACTATGGCTACACCTTC
TRBV28	TRBD1	TRBJ1-5	15	-	CASRFNRGKTQPQHF	TGTGCCAGCAGATTCAACAGGGGTAAGACTCAGCCCCAGCATTTT
TRBV5-1	-	TRBJ2-5	13	-	CASSLGQAETQYF	TGCGCCAGCAGCTTGGGGCAGGCGGAGACCCAGTACTTC
TRBV7-9	TRBD1	TRBJ1-2	15	-	CASSLTQGALGGYTF	TGTGCCAGCAGCTTAACCCAGGGGGCGCTAGGTGGCTACACCTTC